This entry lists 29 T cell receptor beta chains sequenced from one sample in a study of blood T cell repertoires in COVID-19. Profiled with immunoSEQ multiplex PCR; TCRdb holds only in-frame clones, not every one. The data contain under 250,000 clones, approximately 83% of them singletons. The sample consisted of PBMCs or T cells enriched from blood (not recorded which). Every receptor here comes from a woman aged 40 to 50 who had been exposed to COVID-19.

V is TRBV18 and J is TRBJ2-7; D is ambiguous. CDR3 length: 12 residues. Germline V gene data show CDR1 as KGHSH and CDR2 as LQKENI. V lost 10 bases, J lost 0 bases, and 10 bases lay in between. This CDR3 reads CATRPSSYEQYF. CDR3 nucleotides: TGTGCCACTAGACCTAGCTCCTACGAGCAGTACTTC.

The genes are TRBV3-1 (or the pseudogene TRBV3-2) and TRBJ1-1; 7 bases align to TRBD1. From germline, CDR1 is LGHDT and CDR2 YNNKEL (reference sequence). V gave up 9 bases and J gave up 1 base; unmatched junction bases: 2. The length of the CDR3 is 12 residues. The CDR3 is CASRDRNTEAFF. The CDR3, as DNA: TGTGCCAGTAGGGACAGGAACACTGAAGCTTTCTTT.

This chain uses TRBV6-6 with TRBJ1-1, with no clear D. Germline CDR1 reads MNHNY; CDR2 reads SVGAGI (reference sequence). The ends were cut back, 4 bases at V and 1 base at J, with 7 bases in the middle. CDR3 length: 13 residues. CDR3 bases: TGTGCCAGCAGTTTCCCAGGGAACACTGAAGCTTTCTTT. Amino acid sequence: CASSFPGNTEAFF.

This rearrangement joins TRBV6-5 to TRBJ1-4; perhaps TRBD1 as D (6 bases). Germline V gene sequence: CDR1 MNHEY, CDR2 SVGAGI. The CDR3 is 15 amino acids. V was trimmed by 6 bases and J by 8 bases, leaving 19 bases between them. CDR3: CASSRLRTAREKLFF. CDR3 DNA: TGTGCCAGCAGCCGTCTTAGGACAGCGAGGGAAAAACTGTTTTTT.

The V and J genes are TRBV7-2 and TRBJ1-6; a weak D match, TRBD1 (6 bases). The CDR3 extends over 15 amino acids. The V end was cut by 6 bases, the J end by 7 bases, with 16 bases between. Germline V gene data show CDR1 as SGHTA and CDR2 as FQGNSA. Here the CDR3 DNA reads TGTGCCAGCAGACTCCAGGGACAAGCGAATTCACCCCTCCACTTT. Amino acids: CASRLQGQANSPLHF.

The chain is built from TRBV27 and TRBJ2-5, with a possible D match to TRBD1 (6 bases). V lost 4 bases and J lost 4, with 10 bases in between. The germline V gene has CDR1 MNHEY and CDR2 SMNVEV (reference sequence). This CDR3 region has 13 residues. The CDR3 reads CASSWGQGETQYF. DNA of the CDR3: TGTGCCAGCAGTTGGGGGCAGGGAGAGACCCAGTACTTC.

Written as DNA, the CDR3 is TGCAGTGCTAGTCCACCCATTGGACAGGGGGCACAAGAGACCCAGTACTTC. Translation gives CSASPPIGQGAQETQYF. This chain uses TRBV20-1 with TRBJ2-5; 11 bases fit TRBD1. In germline, CDR1 is DFQATT, CDR2 SNEGSKA (reference sequence). With 3 bases clipped from V and 2 bases from J, the junction kept 11 bases outside the gene matches. This CDR3 has 17 residues.

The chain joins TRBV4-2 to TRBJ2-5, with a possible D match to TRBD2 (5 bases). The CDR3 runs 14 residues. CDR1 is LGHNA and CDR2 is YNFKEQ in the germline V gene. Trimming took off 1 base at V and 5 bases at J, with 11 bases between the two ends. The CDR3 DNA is TGTGCCAGCAGCCAAGTCGAGCGGTCGGAGACCCAGTACTTC. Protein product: CASSQVERSETQYF.

The CDR3 DNA sequence: TGTGCCAGCAGGATCAGCGAGGTTGGGCCCCTCCACTTT. It translates to CASRISEVGPLHF. This chain links TRBV12-3 or TRBV12-4 with TRBJ1-6; D not resolved. Trimming shortened V by 6 bases and J by 13 bases, and 16 bases separated the two germline ends. The CDR3 covers 13 residues.

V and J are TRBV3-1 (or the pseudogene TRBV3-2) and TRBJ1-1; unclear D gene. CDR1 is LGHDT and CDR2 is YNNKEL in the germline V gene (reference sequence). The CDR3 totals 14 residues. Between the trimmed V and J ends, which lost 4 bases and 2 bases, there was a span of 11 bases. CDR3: CASSLVAENTEAFF. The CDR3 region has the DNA TGTGCCAGCAGCCTCGTAGCAGAAAACACTGAAGCTTTCTTT.

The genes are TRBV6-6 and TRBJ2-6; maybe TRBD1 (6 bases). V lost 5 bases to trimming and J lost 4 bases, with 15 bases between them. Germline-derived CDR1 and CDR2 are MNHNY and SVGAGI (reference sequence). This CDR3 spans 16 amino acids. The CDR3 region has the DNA TGTGCCAGCAGTAACCCCACAGGGCCCGGGGCCAACGTCCTGACTTTC. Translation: CASSNPTGPGANVLTF.

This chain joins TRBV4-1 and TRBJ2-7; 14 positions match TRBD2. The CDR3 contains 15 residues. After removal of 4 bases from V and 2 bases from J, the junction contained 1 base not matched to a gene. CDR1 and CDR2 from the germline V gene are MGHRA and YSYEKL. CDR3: CASSRLAGGAYEQYF. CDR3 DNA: TGCGCCAGCAGCCGACTAGCGGGGGGGGCCTACGAGCAGTACTTC.

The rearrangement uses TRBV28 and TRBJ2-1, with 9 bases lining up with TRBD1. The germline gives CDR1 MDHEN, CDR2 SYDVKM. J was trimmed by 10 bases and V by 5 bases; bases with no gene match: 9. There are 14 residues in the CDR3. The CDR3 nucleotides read TGTGCCAGCAGTGAAGACAGGGGGAGAGGGGAGCAGTTCTTC. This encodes CASSEDRGRGEQFF.

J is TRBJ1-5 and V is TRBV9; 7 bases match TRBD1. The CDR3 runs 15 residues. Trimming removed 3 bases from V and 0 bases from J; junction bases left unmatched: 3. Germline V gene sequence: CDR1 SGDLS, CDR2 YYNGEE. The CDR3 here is CASSATGHSNQPQHF. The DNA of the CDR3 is TGTGCCAGCAGCGCGACAGGGCATAGCAATCAGCCCCAGCATTTT.

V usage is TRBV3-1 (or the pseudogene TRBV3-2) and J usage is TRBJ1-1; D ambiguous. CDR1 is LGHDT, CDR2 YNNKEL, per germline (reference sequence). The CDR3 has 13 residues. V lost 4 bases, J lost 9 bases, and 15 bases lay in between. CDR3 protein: CASSLTDIPKAFF. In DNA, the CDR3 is TGTGCCAGCAGCCTAACCGACATCCCTAAAGCTTTCTTT.

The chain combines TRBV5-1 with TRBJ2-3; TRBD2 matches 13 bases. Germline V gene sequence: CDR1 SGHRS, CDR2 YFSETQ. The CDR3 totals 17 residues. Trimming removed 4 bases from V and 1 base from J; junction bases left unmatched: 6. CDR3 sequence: CASSRTGTSGGTDTQYF. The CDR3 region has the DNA TGCGCCAGCAGCCGTACCGGGACTAGCGGGGGCACAGATACGCAGTATTTT.

The CDR3 DNA is TGTGCCAGCAGTTCGCTCCCGGGACTAGCGGGGGGGCCGGTAGATAATGAGCAGTTCTTC. As protein: CASSSLPGLAGGPVDNEQFF. V gene TRBV6-2 or TRBV6-3 combines with J gene TRBJ2-1, with 16 nucleotides matching TRBD2. The CDR3 contains 20 residues. Germline loops: CDR1 MNHEY, CDR2 SVGEGT. The ends lost 4 bases at V and 7 bases at J; junction bases unmatched: 16.

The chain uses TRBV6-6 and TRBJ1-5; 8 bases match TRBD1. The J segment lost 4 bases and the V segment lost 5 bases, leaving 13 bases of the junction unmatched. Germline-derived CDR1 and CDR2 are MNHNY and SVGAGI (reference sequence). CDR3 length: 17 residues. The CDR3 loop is CASSRKPGQVLNQPQHF. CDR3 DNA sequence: TGTGCCAGCAGTCGGAAACCGGGACAGGTGTTAAATCAGCCCCAGCATTTT.

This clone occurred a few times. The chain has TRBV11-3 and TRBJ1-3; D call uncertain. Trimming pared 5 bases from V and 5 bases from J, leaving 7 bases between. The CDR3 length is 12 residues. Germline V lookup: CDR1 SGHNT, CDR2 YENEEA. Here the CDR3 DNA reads TGTGCCAGCAGCACCGACAGAAACACCATATATTTT. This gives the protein CASSTDRNTIYF.

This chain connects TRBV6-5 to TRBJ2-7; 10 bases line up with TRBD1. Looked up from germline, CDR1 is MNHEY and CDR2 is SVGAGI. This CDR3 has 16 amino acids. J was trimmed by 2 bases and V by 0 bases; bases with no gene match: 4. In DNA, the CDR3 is TGTGCCAGCAGTTACTCAGGGACAGGGGCCACCTACGAGCAGTACTTC. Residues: CASSYSGTGATYEQYF.

The CDR3 is CAIRADRGRNTEAFF. The CDR3 coding sequence is TGTGCCATCAGAGCAGACAGGGGGAGGAACACTGAAGCTTTCTTT. The chain uses TRBV10-3 and TRBJ1-1, with 9 bases fitting TRBD1. Unmatched junction bases numbered 6, after V lost 6 bases and J lost 1 base. This CDR3 contains 15 residues. In germline, CDR1 is ENHRY, CDR2 SYGVKD.

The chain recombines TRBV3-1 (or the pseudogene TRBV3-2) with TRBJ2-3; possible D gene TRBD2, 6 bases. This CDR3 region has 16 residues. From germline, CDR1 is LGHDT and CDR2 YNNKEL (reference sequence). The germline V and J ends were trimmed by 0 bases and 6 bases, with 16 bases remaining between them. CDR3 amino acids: CASSQDRRGGTDTQYF. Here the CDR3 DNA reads TGTGCCAGCAGCCAAGATCGGCGGGGCGGGACGGATACGCAGTATTTT.

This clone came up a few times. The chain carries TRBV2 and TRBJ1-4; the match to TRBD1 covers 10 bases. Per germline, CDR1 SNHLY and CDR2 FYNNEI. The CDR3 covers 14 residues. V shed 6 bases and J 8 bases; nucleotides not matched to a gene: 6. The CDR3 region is CASRRGQGEEKLFF. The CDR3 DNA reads TGTGCCAGCAGGAGAGGACAGGGGGAAGAAAAACTGTTTTTT. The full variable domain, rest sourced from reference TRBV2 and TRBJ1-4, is EPEVTQTPSHQVTQMGQEVILRCVPISNHLYFYWYRQILGQKVEFLVSFYNNEISEKSEIFDDQFSVERPDGSNFTLKIRSTKLEDSAMYFCASRRGQGEEKLFFGSGTQLSVL.

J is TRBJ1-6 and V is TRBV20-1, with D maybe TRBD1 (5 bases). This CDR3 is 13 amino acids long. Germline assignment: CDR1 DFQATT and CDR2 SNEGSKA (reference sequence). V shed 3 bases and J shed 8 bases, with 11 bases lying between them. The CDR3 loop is CSASSGRDSPLHF. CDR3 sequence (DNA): TGCAGTGCTAGTTCAGGGAGGGATTCACCCCTCCACTTT.

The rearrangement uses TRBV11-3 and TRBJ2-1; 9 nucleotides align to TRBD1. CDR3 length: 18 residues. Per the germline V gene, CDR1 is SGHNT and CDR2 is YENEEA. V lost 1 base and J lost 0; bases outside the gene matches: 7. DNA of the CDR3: TGTGCCAGCAGCTTAGGGGGGGGACAGGGCGGCTCCTACAATGAGCAGTTCTTC. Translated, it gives CASSLGGGQGGSYNEQFF.

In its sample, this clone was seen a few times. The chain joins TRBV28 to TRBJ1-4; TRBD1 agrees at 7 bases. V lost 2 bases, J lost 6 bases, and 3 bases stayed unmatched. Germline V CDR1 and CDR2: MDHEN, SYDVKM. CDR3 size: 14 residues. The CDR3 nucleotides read TGTGCCAGCAGTTTACTGGGACAGTATGAAAAACTGTTTTTT. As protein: CASSLLGQYEKLFF. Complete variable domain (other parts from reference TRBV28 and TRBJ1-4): DVKVTQSSRYLVKRTGEKVFLECVQDMDHENMFWYRQDPGLGLRLIYFSYDVKMKEKGDIPEGYSVSREKKERFSLILESASTNQTSMYLCASSLLGQYEKLFFGSGTQLSVL.

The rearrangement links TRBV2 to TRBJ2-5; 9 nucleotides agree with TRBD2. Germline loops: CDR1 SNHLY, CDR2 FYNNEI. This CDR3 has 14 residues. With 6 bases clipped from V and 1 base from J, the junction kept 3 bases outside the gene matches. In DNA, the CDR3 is TGTGCCAGCAGGGAGGGACTAGCCCAAGAGACCCAGTACTTC. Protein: CASREGLAQETQYF. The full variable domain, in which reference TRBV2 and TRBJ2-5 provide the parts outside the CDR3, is EPEVTQTPSHQVTQMGQEVILRCVPISNHLYFYWYRQILGQKVEFLVSFYNNEISEKSEIFDDQFSVERPDGSNFTLKIRSTKLEDSAMYFCASREGLAQETQYFGPGTRLLVL.

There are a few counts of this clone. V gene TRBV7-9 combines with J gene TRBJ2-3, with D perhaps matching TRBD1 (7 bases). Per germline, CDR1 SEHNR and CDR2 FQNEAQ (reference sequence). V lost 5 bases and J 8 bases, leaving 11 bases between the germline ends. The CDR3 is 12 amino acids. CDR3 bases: TGTGCCAGCAGCACGGGGGACAGTACGCAGTATTTT. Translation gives CASSTGDSTQYF.

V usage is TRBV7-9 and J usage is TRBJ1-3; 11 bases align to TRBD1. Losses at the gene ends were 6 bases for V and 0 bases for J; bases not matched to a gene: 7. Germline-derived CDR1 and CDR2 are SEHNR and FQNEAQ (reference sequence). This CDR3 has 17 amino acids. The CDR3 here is CASSSGTGGPSGNTIYF. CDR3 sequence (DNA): TGTGCCAGCAGTTCCGGGACAGGGGGACCCTCTGGAAACACCATATATTTT.